This TCR beta chain is drawn from a study of T cells in Graves' hyperthyroidism and ophthalmopathy. This clonotype was seen at least ten times. The CDR3 consists of 13 residues. Germline CDR1 reads PRHDT; CDR2 reads FYEKMQ (reference sequence). V was pared by 4 bases and J by 8 bases, with 14 bases between. It was RNA transcripts that yielded the amplified TCR beta CDR3 regions. The HTBI set primed first-round TCR CDR3 RT-PCR. TCRdb reanalysed the multiplex PCR reads using MiXCR and keeps one entry per CDR3 protein. The sample includes around 800,000 distinct CDR3 sequences, more than 30% of them seen just once.

The TCR was taken from a man younger than 35 with Graves' hyperthyroidism. This sequence joins TRBV13 and TRBJ1-2; D is possibly TRBD1 (5 bases). Sequenced material: blood. The CDR3, as DNA: TGTGCCAGCAGCTCTAGGGGTTTGAGGGGCTACACCTTC. It is translated as CASSSRGLRGYTF.